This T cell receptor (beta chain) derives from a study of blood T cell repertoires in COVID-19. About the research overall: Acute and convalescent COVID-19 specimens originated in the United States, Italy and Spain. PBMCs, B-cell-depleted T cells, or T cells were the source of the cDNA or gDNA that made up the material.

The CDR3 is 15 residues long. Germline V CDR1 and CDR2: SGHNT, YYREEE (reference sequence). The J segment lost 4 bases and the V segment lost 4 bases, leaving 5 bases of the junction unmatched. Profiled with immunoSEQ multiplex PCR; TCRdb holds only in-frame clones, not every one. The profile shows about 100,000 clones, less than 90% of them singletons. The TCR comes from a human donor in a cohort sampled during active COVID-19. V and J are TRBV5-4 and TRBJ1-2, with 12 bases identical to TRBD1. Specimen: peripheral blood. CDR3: CASSRGTGGSYGYTF. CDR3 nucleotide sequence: TGTGCCAGCAGCAGAGGGACAGGGGGCAGCTATGGCTACACCTTC. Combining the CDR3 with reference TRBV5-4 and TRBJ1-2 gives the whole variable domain ETGVTQSPTHLIKTRGQQVTLRCSSQSGHNTVSWYQQALGQGPQFIFQYYREEENGRGNFPPRFSGLQFPNYSSELNVNALELDDSALYLCASSRGTGGSYGYTFGSGTRLTVV.